This is a list of T cell receptor beta chains from one sample in a study of monozygotic twins with inflammatory bowel disease. TCRdb re-called the 5' RACE reads and gives one entry per CDR3 protein, without DNA. The sample's table shows about 380,000 distinct CDR3 sequences. Material: blood. All receptors derive from a human donor with ulcerative colitis or Crohn's disease, or a healthy co-twin of an affected twin (not recorded which). The CDR3 runs from the conserved cysteine through the conserved F or W. Each record gives: V gene, J gene, CDR3 length, CDR3 protein.

V gene: TRBV20-1
J gene: TRBJ2-2
CDR3 length: 15
CDR3 protein: CSARPTGWLTGELFF

V gene: TRBV18
J gene: TRBJ2-7
CDR3 length: 14
CDR3 protein: CASSPSGGNYEQYF

V gene: TRBV11-2
J gene: TRBJ1-1
CDR3 length: 14
CDR3 protein: CASSLQALNTEAFF

V gene: TRBV5-1
J gene: TRBJ2-2
CDR3 length: 16
CDR3 protein: CASSLGGFPNTGELFF

V gene: TRBV7-2
J gene: TRBJ2-2
CDR3 length: 15
CDR3 protein: CASSLVGWNTGELFF

V gene: TRBV7-2
J gene: TRBJ2-2
CDR3 length: 14
CDR3 protein: CASSLDIGAGELFF

V gene: TRBV20-1
J gene: TRBJ1-1
CDR3 length: 12
CDR3 protein: CSAKRTGTEAFF

V gene: TRBV7-9
J gene: TRBJ1-4
CDR3 length: 16
CDR3 protein: CASSLAGQSTNEKLFF

V gene: TRBV7-2
J gene: TRBJ1-2
CDR3 length: 13
CDR3 protein: CASSLEPRGGYTF

V gene: TRBV7-8
J gene: TRBJ2-7
CDR3 length: 18
CDR3 protein: CASIKRWGAGSGSYEQYF

V gene: TRBV20-1
J gene: TRBJ1-5
CDR3 length: 13
CDR3 protein: CSARMSPNQPQHF

V gene: TRBV6-6
J gene: TRBJ1-1
CDR3 length: 13
CDR3 protein: CASSYEEYTEAFF

V gene: TRBV7-2
J gene: TRBJ1-4
CDR3 length: 12
CDR3 protein: CASSLAGTALFF

V gene: TRBV20-1
J gene: TRBJ2-7
CDR3 length: 16
CDR3 protein: CSARVIFQDRGYEQYF

V gene: TRBV12-3/TRBV12-4
J gene: TRBJ2-7
CDR3 length: 15
CDR3 protein: CASSPNRGGLNEQYF

V gene: TRBV27
J gene: TRBJ1-4
CDR3 length: 12
CDR3 protein: CASRARNEKLFF

V gene: TRBV15
J gene: TRBJ1-6
CDR3 length: 17
CDR3 protein: CATSRDYRQAAPSPLHF

V gene: TRBV29-1
J gene: TRBJ1-2
CDR3 length: 14
CDR3 protein: CSVPTTGTNYGYTF

V gene: TRBV7-2
J gene: TRBJ2-1
CDR3 length: 15
CDR3 protein: CASSLEPDYYNEQFF

V gene: TRBV5-4
J gene: TRBJ2-3
CDR3 length: 16
CDR3 protein: CASNLYSGGRADTQYF

V gene: TRBV7-9
J gene: TRBJ2-3
CDR3 length: 15
CDR3 protein: CASSYRQGLPDTQYF

V gene: TRBV19
J gene: TRBJ1-5
CDR3 length: 15
CDR3 protein: CASSIVGHRNQPQHF

V gene: TRBV15
J gene: TRBJ2-7
CDR3 length: 15
CDR3 protein: CATSTKAGATYEQYF